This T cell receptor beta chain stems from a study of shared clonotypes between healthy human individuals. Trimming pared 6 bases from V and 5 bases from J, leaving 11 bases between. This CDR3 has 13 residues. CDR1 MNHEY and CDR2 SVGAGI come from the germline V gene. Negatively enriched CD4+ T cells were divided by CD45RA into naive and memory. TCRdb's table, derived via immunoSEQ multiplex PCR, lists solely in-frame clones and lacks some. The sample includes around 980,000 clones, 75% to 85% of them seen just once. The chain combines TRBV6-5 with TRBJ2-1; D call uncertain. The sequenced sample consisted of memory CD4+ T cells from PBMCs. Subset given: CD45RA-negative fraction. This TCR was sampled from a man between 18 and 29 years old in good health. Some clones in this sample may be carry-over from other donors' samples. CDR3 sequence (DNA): TGTGCCAGCAGCCTCCGAATAAACAATGAGCAGTTCTTC. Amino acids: CASSLRINNEQFF.